Each of the 19 T cell receptor beta chains below was sequenced from the same sample in a study of blood T cell repertoires in COVID-19. Some clones are missing from TCRdb's copy, which holds only in-frame ones; the method was immunoSEQ multiplex PCR. The table has hundreds of thousands of clones, 84% seen once. The sequenced material came from peripheral blood. The receptors here all came from a young man with active or convalescent COVID-19.

The genes are TRBV14 and TRBJ2-2; D gene unclear. V was clipped by 0 bases and J by 7 bases, with 9 bases between them. Germline V CDR1 and CDR2: SGHDN, FVKESK. The CDR3 is made up of 14 amino acids. The CDR3 spells CASSQDYTGGELFF. Here the CDR3 DNA reads TGTGCCAGCAGCCAAGATTACACGGGCGGGGAGCTGTTTTTT.

This sequence joins TRBV4-3 and TRBJ1-3, with 9 bases fitting TRBD1. This CDR3 region has 15 residues. CDR1 is LGHNA, CDR2 YSLEER, per germline. V shed 4 bases and J 6 bases; nucleotides not matched to a gene: 7. CDR3 sequence: CASSPGTGSENTIYF. The CDR3 region has the DNA TGCGCCAGCAGCCCGGGGACAGGGAGCGAAAACACCATATATTTT.

The chain recombines TRBV18 with TRBJ1-2; no firm D call. The CDR3 length is 12 residues. Germline lookup yields CDR1 KGHSH and CDR2 LQKENI. Trimming stripped 4 bases from V and 6 bases from J, with 9 bases between. In DNA, the CDR3 is TGTGCCAGCTCACTCCGGGATCATGGCTACACCTTC. Its translation is CASSLRDHGYTF.

The chain couples TRBV7-3 to TRBJ2-7; the match to TRBD2 covers 8 bases. The germline CDR1 and CDR2 sequences are SGHTA and FQGTGA. The V segment lost 6 bases and the J segment 5 bases; nucleotides outside the gene matches: 6. The CDR3 is 13 residues long. The CDR3 DNA sequence: TGTGCCAGCAGTTTGACTAGCGAGCACGAGCAGTACTTC. It codes for CASSLTSEHEQYF.

V is TRBV10-2 and J is TRBJ1-5, with a weak D call TRBD1 (5 bases). In germline, CDR1 is WSHSY, CDR2 SAAADI. Trimming left V 5 bases short and J 5 bases short, with 10 bases between. The CDR3 is 13 amino acids. The CDR3 DNA sequence: TGCGCCAGCAGTAAGTGGGGGGATCAGCCCCAGCATTTT. It is translated as CASSKWGDQPQHF.

The rearrangement links TRBV10-2 to TRBJ2-1; the match to TRBD2 covers 8 bases. V shed 0 bases, J shed 6 bases, and the junction held 4 bases outside the gene matches. Germline lookup yields CDR1 WSHSY and CDR2 SAAADI. The CDR3 runs to 15 residues. DNA for the CDR3: TGCGCCAGCAGTGAGTCTCCGGGGGGGTTCAATGAGCAGTTCTTC. It specifies CASSESPGGFNEQFF.

The chain couples TRBV5-1 to TRBJ2-7; 7 bases line up with TRBD1. This CDR3 has 14 residues. Per germline, CDR1 SGHRS and CDR2 YFSETQ. After removal of 4 bases from V and 5 bases from J, the junction contained 9 bases not matched to a gene. The CDR3 sequence: CASSPGTAPNEQYF. CDR3 sequence (DNA): TGCGCCAGCAGCCCCGGGACAGCCCCTAACGAGCAGTACTTC.

The CDR3 DNA is TGTGCCAGCAGTCGACAGGGCATCGGAAACACCATATATTTT. Translating it yields CASSRQGIGNTIYF. This chain uses TRBV28 with TRBJ1-3; 7 nucleotides agree with TRBD1. The germline gives CDR1 MDHEN, CDR2 SYDVKM. The CDR3 has 14 amino acids. V trimming: 5 bases; J trimming: 4 bases; junction bases outside the gene matches: 5.

V and J are TRBV7-8 and TRBJ2-7, with 10 nucleotides matching TRBD2. This CDR3 has 14 residues. V shed 3 bases, J shed 7 bases, and the junction held 6 bases outside the gene matches. Germline assignment: CDR1 SGHVS and CDR2 FQNEAQ. The CDR3, as DNA: TGTGCCAGCAGCTTGTCCAGCGGGAGGGTTGAGCAGTACTTC. Amino acid sequence: CASSLSSGRVEQYF.

The chain recombines TRBV5-6 with TRBJ2-3; 13 positions match TRBD2. Germline-derived CDR1 and CDR2 are SGHDT and YYEEEE. Trimming cost V 4 bases and J 3 bases; bases outside gene matches: 8. The CDR3 sequence is 17 residues long. CDR3 nucleotides: TGTGCCAGCAGCCTAAGGGTGGGACTAGCGGGAACAGATACGCAGTATTTT. Translating gives CASSLRVGLAGTDTQYF. Based on the CDR3 plus reference TRBV5-6 and TRBJ2-3, the full variable domain is DAGVTQSPTHLIKTRGQQVTLRCSPKSGHDTVSWYQQALGQGPQFIFQYYEEEERQRGNFPDRFSGHQFPNYSSELNVNALLLGDSALYLCASSLRVGLAGTDTQYFGPGTRLTVL.

The chain recombines TRBV30 with TRBJ1-2; no firm D call. V was cut by 0 bases and J by 8 bases, with 7 bases left in between. CDR1 is GTSNPN and CDR2 is SVGIG in the germline V gene (reference sequence). The CDR3 runs 11 residues. The CDR3 sequence: CAWSVRVGYTF. The CDR3 region has the DNA TGTGCCTGGAGTGTACGGGTGGGCTACACCTTC. Filled out from reference TRBV30 and TRBJ1-2, the complete variable domain reads SQTIHQWPATLVQPVGSPLSLECTVEGTSNPNLYWYRQAAGRGLQLLFYSVGIGQISSEVPQNLSASRPQDRQFILSSKKLLLSDSGFYLCAWSVRVGYTFGSGTRLTVV.

This chain connects TRBV30 to TRBJ1-1; unclear D gene. The CDR3 covers 12 residues. Germline CDR1 reads GTSNPN; CDR2 reads SVGIG (reference sequence). V was clipped by 5 bases and J by 6 bases, with 13 bases between them. CDR3 residues: CAWDLIEPEAFF. The CDR3 DNA reads TGTGCCTGGGACCTAATTGAGCCTGAAGCTTTCTTT.

The chain uses TRBV11-2 and TRBJ2-7; 7 bases fit TRBD1. Germline trimming cut 5 bases from V and 4 bases from J; bases unmatched to any gene: 2. CDR1 and CDR2 (germline): SGHAT, FQNNGV. The CDR3 totals 12 residues. The CDR3 sequence is CASSKQGYEQYF. DNA of the CDR3: TGTGCCAGCAGCAAACAGGGGTACGAGCAGTACTTC.

This chain connects TRBV6-5 to TRBJ1-5; D is possibly TRBD1 (6 bases). V lost 6 bases and J 7 bases, leaving 13 bases between the germline ends. The germline CDR1 and CDR2 sequences are MNHEY and SVGAGI. The CDR3 spans 13 residues. The CDR3 protein is CASSPPGGQPQHF. CDR3 coding DNA: TGTGCCAGCAGCCCGCCGGGGGGCCAGCCCCAGCATTTT.

This chain links TRBV2 with TRBJ2-4; no definite D call. Trimming removed 3 bases at V and 0 bases at J, with 12 bases between. This CDR3 is built from 16 residues. CDR1 is SNHLY, CDR2 FYNNEI, per germline. The CDR3 loop reads CASSDGQLIAKNIQYF. Here the CDR3 DNA reads TGTGCCAGCAGTGACGGTCAACTGATAGCCAAAAACATTCAGTACTTC.

The gene calls are TRBV12-3 or TRBV12-4 and TRBJ1-5, with 8 bases lining up with TRBD1. This CDR3 is 13 amino acids long. Trimming removed 7 bases from V and 7 bases from J; junction bases left unmatched: 6. The DNA of the CDR3 is TGTGCCAGCACCCAGGGGGCAGGACAGCCCCAGCATTTT. Translated, it gives CASTQGAGQPQHF.

The chain has TRBV2 and TRBJ2-7, with TRBD2 identical over 11 bases. Germline CDR1 reads SNHLY; CDR2 reads FYNNEI. J lost 3 bases, V lost 4 bases, and 14 bases had no gene match. This CDR3 spans 18 amino acids. CDR3 residues: CASSGGRGRGTSGYEQYF. CDR3 bases: TGTGCCAGCAGTGGGGGAAGAGGCAGGGGGACTAGCGGCTACGAGCAGTACTTC.

The CDR3 is CASSLARGFEQYF. The CDR3 DNA reads TGTGCCAGCAGTTTAGCCCGTGGCTTCGAGCAGTACTTC. This chain uses TRBV12-3 or TRBV12-4 with TRBJ2-7; D is undetermined. The CDR3 spans 13 residues. Trimming took 0 bases from V and 6 from J, leaving 9 bases between them.

The rearrangement uses TRBV29-1 and TRBJ2-1; D is uncertain. The germline V and J ends were trimmed by 4 bases and 4 bases, with 14 bases remaining between them. The CDR3 consists of 14 residues. The germline V gene encodes CDR1 SQVTM and CDR2 ANQGSEA. The CDR3 region is CSVVGVPDYNEQFF. The CDR3 DNA follows: TGCAGCGTTGTAGGAGTCCCTGATTACAATGAGCAGTTCTTC.